The rows below give T cell receptor beta chains drawn from one sample of a study of cytomegalovirus exposure and HLA in healthy donors. Assay: immunoSEQ multiplex PCR; the TCRdb copy retains only in-frame clones and omits some. The table has approximately 150,000 clones, roughly nine tenths seen once. Specimen: PBMCs. The receptors were gathered from a woman aged 18-30 years in good health and CMV-seropositive. Each CDR3 is given with its conserved first and last residue. The D gene is left open where the match is weak. Expanded clones get a size class; other rows say once, few or many, or leave the size out.

len,v_gene,j_gene,d_gene,abundance,CDR3aa,CDR3nt
11,TRBV19,TRBJ1-2,-,-,CASTEGDGYTF,TGTGCCAGTACCGAGGGCGATGGCTACACCTTC
17,TRBV5-4,TRBJ2-5,-,-,CASSLDGFGLQGETQYF,TGTGCCAGCAGCTTGGACGGTTTCGGGTTACAGGGAGAGACCCAGTACTTC
15,TRBV7-2,TRBJ2-2,-,-,CASSLPGHNTGELFF,TGTGCCAGCAGCTTGCCGGGACATAACACCGGGGAGCTGTTTTTT
16,TRBV7-8,TRBJ2-2,TRBD2,-,CASSLAGLAYTGELFF,TGTGCCAGCAGCTTAGCGGGACTAGCGTACACCGGGGAGCTGTTTTTT
13,TRBV7-3,TRBJ2-7,-,-,CASSPKGAREQYF,TGTGCCAGCAGCCCCAAGGGAGCTCGAGAGCAGTACTTC
15,TRBV10-2,TRBJ2-1,-,-,CASSEYNEEYNEQFF,TGCGCCAGCAGTGAGTACAATGAGGAATACAATGAGCAGTTCTTC
17,TRBV15,TRBJ2-1,TRBD2,-,CATSRDKGLAGSNEQFF,TGTGCCACCAGCAGAGATAAGGGACTAGCGGGCTCCAATGAGCAGTTCTTC
15,TRBV11-3,TRBJ2-3,TRBD1,-,CASSFPGQVTDTQYF,TGTGCCAGCAGCTTCCCGGGACAGGTCACAGATACGCAGTATTTT
14,TRBV6-1,TRBJ1-2,TRBD1,-,CASSLRQGNYGYTF,TGTGCCAGCAGTTTACGACAGGGTAACTATGGCTACACCTTC
17,TRBV4-2,TRBJ1-5,-,once,CASSQPGGSNSNQPQHF,TGTGCCAGCAGCCAACCCGGGGGGTCGAATAGCAATCAGCCCCAGCATTTT
15,TRBV14,TRBJ2-7,-,-,CASSRVSGGIYEQYF,TGTGCCAGCAGCCGGGTCTCGGGGGGCATCTACGAGCAGTACTTC
15,TRBV27,TRBJ2-7,TRBD2,-,CASSLMGEGTYEQYF,TGTGCCAGCAGTTTAATGGGGGAGGGCACCTACGAGCAGTACTTC
14,TRBV21-1,TRBJ2-7,-,-,CASSKRDNSYEQYF,TGTGCCAGCAGCAAAAGGGACAACTCCTACGAGCAGTACTTC
14,TRBV11-3,TRBJ2-1,-,-,CASSLGAVGNEQFF,TGTGCCAGCAGCTTAGGTGCGGTTGGCAATGAGCAGTTCTTC
12,TRBV6-6,TRBJ1-2,-,-,CASIAGNYGYTF,TGTGCCAGCATCGCAGGGAACTATGGCTACACCTTC
13,TRBV14,TRBJ2-1,TRBD2,-,CASRLGRGDEQFF,TGTGCCAGCAGACTCGGGAGGGGTGATGAGCAGTTCTTC
15,TRBV7-2,TRBJ1-1,TRBD1,-,CASSLYRGRGTEAFF,TGTGCCAGCAGCCTTTACAGGGGGCGAGGTACTGAAGCTTTCTTT
13,TRBV7-6,TRBJ2-5,-,few,CASGEPGKETQYF,TGTGCCAGCGGCGAGCCAGGGAAAGAGACCCAGTACTTC
14,TRBV6-5,TRBJ1-2,TRBD1,-,CASSRGTGGGGYTF,TGTGCCAGCAGCCGCGGGACAGGGGGCGGAGGCTACACCTTC
14,TRBV11-3,TRBJ2-2,TRBD1,once,CASRRTGATGELFF,TGTGCCAGCAGGCGGACAGGGGCCACCGGGGAGCTGTTTTTT
17,TRBV30,TRBJ2-5,TRBD2,-,CACPLMGLAGGPETQYF,TGTGCCTGCCCTTTAATGGGACTAGCGGGAGGGCCGGAGACCCAGTACTTC
15,TRBV6-6,TRBJ2-1,TRBD2,-,CASRPSGSSYNEQFF,TGTGCCAGCAGACCTAGCGGTAGCTCCTACAATGAGCAGTTCTTC
15,TRBV19,TRBJ1-2,-,-,CASSIDQGLSAGYTF,TGTGCCAGTAGTATAGATCAGGGGCTTTCGGCTGGCTACACCTTC
15,TRBV7-3,TRBJ2-1,TRBD2,-,CASSLPGRPYNEQFF,TGTGCCAGCAGCTTACCCGGGAGGCCCTACAATGAGCAGTTCTTC
16,TRBV27,TRBJ2-2,-,-,CASSPNRGTTTGELFF,TGTGCCAGCAGTCCCAATAGGGGAACCACCACCGGGGAGCTGTTTTTT
14,TRBV19,TRBJ1-4,TRBD1,once,CASSGGLTNEKLFF,TGTGCCAGTTCAGGGGGCCTAACTAATGAAAAACTGTTTTTT
15,TRBV14,TRBJ2-7,TRBD2,-,CASSQGLAGGYEQYF,TGTGCCAGCAGCCAAGGGCTAGCGGGAGGCTACGAGCAGTACTTC
14,TRBV11-3,TRBJ2-7,TRBD2,-,CASSAGLTTYEQYF,TGTGCCAGCAGCGCGGGACTAACCACCTACGAGCAGTACTTC
15,TRBV5-1,TRBJ1-2,TRBD1,-,CASSLQGGRTYGYTF,TGCGCCAGCAGCTTGCAAGGGGGCCGAACCTATGGCTACACCTTC
15,TRBV6-5,TRBJ2-5,TRBD1,once,CASSIPGTEEETQYF,TGTGCCAGCAGCATCCCCGGGACAGAAGAAGAGACCCAGTACTTC
19,TRBV4-2,TRBJ2-1,TRBD2,-,CASSQPGLAGGFRSHEQFF,TGTGCCAGCAGCCAGCCGGGACTAGCGGGAGGATTTCGGTCACATGAGCAGTTCTTC
14,TRBV11-3,TRBJ2-5,TRBD1,-,CASSLDRGLETQYF,TGTGCCAGCAGCTTAGATAGGGGGCTTGAGACCCAGTACTTC
15,TRBV27,TRBJ1-4,-,-,CASSLLGGSAEKLFF,TGTGCCAGCAGTTTATTAGGCGGATCGGCTGAAAAACTGTTTTTT
15,TRBV14,TRBJ2-5,TRBD2,-,CASSLTSGRGETQYF,TGTGCCAGCAGCCTAACTAGCGGGAGAGGCGAGACCCAGTACTTC
15,TRBV18,TRBJ2-7,TRBD1,-,CASSPTQGASYEQYF,TGTGCCAGCTCACCCACACAGGGGGCAAGTTACGAGCAGTACTTC
16,TRBV11-2,TRBJ1-4,TRBD1,once,CASSLVTGQGSEKLFF,TGTGCCAGCAGCTTAGTCACCGGACAGGGGTCTGAAAAACTGTTTTTT
13,TRBV6-6,TRBJ2-7,TRBD2,-,CASKGLAGVEQYF,TGTGCCAGCAAGGGACTAGCGGGAGTCGAGCAGTACTTC
16,TRBV7-9,TRBJ2-1,-,-,CASSFAFPIVYNEQFF,TGTGCCAGCAGCTTCGCGTTTCCCATAGTTTACAATGAGCAGTTCTTC
17,TRBV2,TRBJ2-1,-,-,CASSVPVAGATRNEQFF,TGTGCCAGCAGCGTACCCGTCGCAGGGGCCACACGGAATGAGCAGTTCTTC
16,TRBV15,TRBJ2-7,TRBD2,-,CATSRAFGLATYEQYF,TGTGCCACCAGCAGAGCCTTTGGACTAGCGACCTACGAGCAGTACTTC
12,TRBV29-1,TRBJ1-5,TRBD1,-,CSARTGDQPQHF,TGCAGCGCTAGGACAGGAGATCAGCCCCAGCATTTT
14,TRBV11-3,TRBJ1-2,TRBD1,-,CASSSDRGAGGYTF,TGTGCCAGCAGCTCGGACAGGGGGGCTGGAGGCTACACCTTC
16,TRBV15,TRBJ2-1,TRBD2,-,CATSRDEASGYNEQFF,TGTGCCACCAGCAGAGATGAAGCTAGCGGGTACAATGAGCAGTTCTTC
18,TRBV19,TRBJ2-2,-,once,CASSIRPSDFSPGGELFF,TGTGCCAGTAGTATTAGGCCTAGCGACTTTTCACCGGGCGGGGAGCTGTTTTTT
20,TRBV21-1,TRBJ2-2,-,-,CASSTLSRPTTTLGTGELFF,TGTGCCAGCAGCACGCTGAGTAGGCCAACAACGACTTTAGGCACCGGGGAGCTGTTTTTT
15,TRBV6-5,TRBJ1-4,-,-,CASSYSRLHREKLFF,TGTGCCAGCAGTTACTCGAGGTTGCATAGAGAAAAACTGTTTTTT
15,TRBV27,TRBJ2-7,TRBD2,-,CASSKGTSLAYEQYF,TGTGCCAGCAGTAAAGGGACTAGCTTGGCCTACGAGCAGTACTTC
16,TRBV4-1,TRBJ1-4,-,-,CASSQGRVPVDEKLFF,TGCGCCAGCAGCCAAGGTCGGGTGCCGGTTGATGAAAAACTGTTTTTT
13,TRBV11-3,TRBJ1-1,-,-,CASSSTGNTEAFF,TGTGCCAGCAGTTCTACAGGGAACACTGAAGCTTTCTTT
14,TRBV7-9,TRBJ2-3,-,-,CASSPGPTTDTQYF,TGTGCCAGCAGCCCTGGTCCTACCACAGATACGCAGTATTTT
15,TRBV30,TRBJ2-7,-,-,CAWSVRGTLTYEQYF,TGTGCCTGGAGTGTTAGGGGGACCCTCACCTACGAGCAGTACTTC